The T cell receptor (beta chain) under discussion was sequenced for a study of graft-versus-host responses after intestinal transplantation. This CDR3 is built from 12 residues. Germline CDR1 is MNHEY and CDR2 is SMNVEV (reference sequence). J gave up 6 bases and V 3 bases, and 1 base lay outside the gene matches. A word on this clone: What it recognizes is unknown. This sample includes further DNA sequences coding for the same CDR3.

Assay: immunoSEQ multiplex PCR; the TCRdb copy retains only in-frame clones and omits some. The table includes some 100,000 clones, under 95% detected once. The receptor was derived from a human donor who received an intestinal transplant. The V call is TRBV27, the J call TRBJ2-7; 8 positions match TRBD1. The starting material was unstimulated CD8+ T cells sorted from spleen or lymph node cells, obtained before intestinal transplant. The CDR3 loop is CASSFTGGEQYF. The CDR3 DNA reads TGTGCCAGCAGTTTTACAGGGGGCGAGCAGTACTTC.